The next 3 T cell receptor beta chains were all read from a single sample in a study of T cell repertoires in cytomegalovirus infection (dated by TCRdb to the late 2010s). Sequencing used an Illumina HiSeq 1500. TCRdb trimmed public reads at Q25 via fastp, called clones via MiXCR and kept in-frame beta chains. Duplicate CDR3 protein sequences are folded into a single record with the most common DNA and genes. Present in this sample are about 180,000 distinct CDR3 sequences, under 15% of which were seen just once. The top ten clonotypes cover 20% to 30% of the sample. The source material was PBMCs. The source of these receptors is a human donor in good health (CMV status not recorded). Some clones in this sample may be carry-over from other donors' samples.

The table lists this clonotype with many counts. The chain carries TRBV7-2 and TRBJ2-1; possibly TRBD2 for D (5 bases). The CDR3 contains 15 residues. The V end was cut by 2 bases, the J end by 2 bases, with 10 bases between. Germline loops: CDR1 SGHTA, CDR2 FQGNSA. The CDR3 protein is CASSLNGVAYNEQFF. CDR3 DNA: TGTGCCAGCAGCTTAAACGGGGTGGCCTACAATGAGCAGTTCTTC. Full variable domain (missing parts from reference TRBV7-2 and TRBJ2-1): GAGVSQSPSNKVTEKGKDVELRCDPISGHTALYWYRQSLGQGLEFLIYFQGNSAPDKSGLPSDRFSAERTGGSVSTLTIQRTQQEDSAVYLCASSLNGVAYNEQFFGPGTRLTVL.

This clonotype was observed a few times. The CDR3 sequence: CAWILAGSETQYF. The DNA of the CDR3 is TGTGCCTGGATATTAGCGGGATCAGAGACCCAGTACTTC. V is TRBV30 and J is TRBJ2-5, with TRBD2 matching 8 bases. The CDR3 has 13 amino acids. CDR1 GTSNPN and CDR2 SVGIG come from the germline V gene (reference sequence). Unmatched junction bases numbered 5, after V lost 4 bases and J lost 4 bases.

This clonotype was detected ten times or more. The chain uses TRBV5-5 and TRBJ1-1, with 9 bases fitting TRBD1. With V trimmed by 4 bases and J by 1 base, 8 bases remained unmatched. Per germline, CDR1 SGHKS and CDR2 YYEKEE (reference sequence). This CDR3 spans 16 amino acids. The CDR3 is CASSRLTTGGNTEAFF. CDR3 in DNA: TGTGCCAGCAGCCGATTAACGACAGGGGGGAACACTGAAGCTTTCTTT.